Each of the 20 T cell receptor beta chains below was sequenced from the same sample in a study of T-cell reconstitution after alpha-beta-depleted transplantation in children. Preparation of the TCRbeta library involved a method that used unique molecular identifiers. Via MiXCR, TCRdb re-called the PCR reads, giving one row per CDR3 protein. Of about 220,000 distinct CDR3 sequences in the sample, more than 15% were seen once. The sequences come from PBMCs, mostly from graft donor cells, collected 360 days after TCRalphabeta/CD19-depleted stem cell transplant. The receptors stem from a male patient aged 2-9 years who had a stem cell transplant for acute lymphoblastic leukemia, so the T cells may come from the graft donor.

The chain is built from TRBV28 and TRBJ1-4; TRBD1 matches 8 bases. The V gene's germline CDR1 is MDHEN and CDR2 SYDVKM. Trimming removed 2 bases from V and 7 bases from J; junction bases left unmatched: 9. The length of the CDR3 is 16 residues. In DNA form, the CDR3 reads TGTGCCAGCAGTTTAAAACCCGGACAGGGAAGTGAAAAACTGTTTTTT. Translation: CASSLKPGQGSEKLFF.

This chain connects TRBV9 to TRBJ2-5; TRBD2 matches at 14 bases. In germline, CDR1 is SGDLS, CDR2 YYNGEE. The length of the CDR3 is 17 residues. V was clipped by 3 bases and J by 2 bases; unmatched bases: 6. This CDR3 is CASSAGLAGAMQETQYF. The CDR3 region has the DNA TGTGCCAGCAGCGCGGGACTAGCGGGAGCCATGCAAGAGACCCAGTACTTC.

The rearrangement uses TRBV24-1 and TRBJ1-4; D uncertain. CDR1 and CDR2 (germline): KGHDR, SFDVKD. The CDR3 sequence is 15 residues long. V was pared by 2 bases and J by 5 bases, with 11 bases between. The CDR3 bases are TGTGCCACCAGTGATTCGAGGTCCGGAAATGAAAAACTGTTTTTT. It yields the protein CATSDSRSGNEKLFF.

In its sample, this clonotype was seen a few times. CDR3 amino acids: CASSYWTQHEQYF. CDR3 bases: TGTGCCAGCAGTTATTGGACTCAGCACGAGCAGTACTTC. The chain links TRBV27 to TRBJ2-7; the D gene is possibly TRBD2 (5 bases). The germline V and J ends were trimmed by 4 bases and 5 bases, with 12 bases remaining between them. The V gene's germline CDR1 is MNHEY and CDR2 SMNVEV (reference sequence). The CDR3 length is 13 residues.

The V gene is TRBV25-1, the J gene TRBJ1-2; TRBD1 aligns across 9 bases. Germline values: CDR1 MGHDK, CDR2 SYGVNS. There are 15 residues in the CDR3. The V and J ends lost 4 bases and 7 bases, in that order; junction bases with no gene match: 10. The CDR3 DNA reads as TGTGCCAGCAGTGGGACCGGGACAGGGCTTTCTGGCTACACCTTC. Translating it yields CASSGTGTGLSGYTF.

This clonotype was counted many times. The chain is built from TRBV10-3 and TRBJ2-5; 7 bases match TRBD1. Unmatched junction bases numbered 3, after V lost 4 bases and J lost 4 bases. The CDR3 covers 13 residues. CDR1 and CDR2 from the germline V gene are ENHRY and SYGVKD. The CDR3 DNA reads as TGTGCCATCAGTGCGACAGGGATAGAGACCCAGTACTTC. This encodes CAISATGIETQYF.

This clonotype was seen a few times. The V call is TRBV24-1, the J call TRBJ2-2, with 10 bases fitting TRBD1. J gave up 7 bases and V 3 bases, and 7 bases lay outside the gene matches. The germline V gene encodes CDR1 KGHDR and CDR2 SFDVKD. The CDR3 has 16 residues. DNA for the CDR3: TGTGCCACCAGTGATCCCCGGGACAGGGGAAACGGGGAGCTGTTTTTT. This translates into CATSDPRDRGNGELFF.

This clonotype was seen a handful of times. The chain combines TRBV25-1 with TRBJ2-7, with D tentatively TRBD1 or TRBD2 (5 bases each). The CDR3 runs 14 residues. The germline V gene encodes CDR1 MGHDK and CDR2 SYGVNS. The V end lost 6 bases, the J end lost 0 bases, and 12 bases lay between the germline ends. The CDR3 DNA sequence: TGTGCCAGCAGCGTGGCGAGGGGCTCCTACGAGCAGTACTTC. It encodes CASSVARGSYEQYF.

This clonotype was seen a handful of times. This chain's CDR3 is CSARDVGAYGDPGELFF. The CDR3 DNA is TGCAGTGCTAGAGATGTCGGGGCCTACGGCGACCCCGGGGAGCTGTTTTTT. The V call is TRBV20-1, the J call TRBJ2-2, with D perhaps assigned TRBD1 or TRBD2 (5 bases each). CDR3 length equals 17 residues. Trimming left V 0 bases short and J 6 bases short, with 20 bases between. Looked up from germline, CDR1 is DFQATT and CDR2 is SNEGSKA (reference sequence).

This clonotype was recorded a few times. The rearrangement links TRBV6-6 to TRBJ1-2; unclear D gene. V lost 5 bases and J lost 4, with 11 bases in between. The CDR3 runs to 13 residues. From germline, CDR1 is MNHNY and CDR2 SVGAGI (reference sequence). The CDR3 DNA reads as TGTGCCAGCAGTACTCGGAGCGGCTATGGCTACACCTTC. This translates into CASSTRSGYGYTF.

The CDR3 bases are TGTGCCTCCTGCGTCCGGACTAGCGGGGGGGCAGGGTTCAATGAGCAGTTCTTC. The encoded protein is CASCVRTSGGAGFNEQFF. The chain joins TRBV3-1 to TRBJ2-1; 15 bases agree with TRBD2. CDR1 is LGHDT and CDR2 is YNNKEL in the germline V gene (reference sequence). This CDR3 region has 18 residues. Trimming at V came to 11 bases and at J to 6 bases, leaving 17 bases not matched to a gene.

This clonotype was seen more than once but under ten times. This rearrangement joins TRBV5-1 to TRBJ1-5, with TRBD1 as a possible D gene (5 bases). Trimming pared 4 bases from V and 5 bases from J, leaving 13 bases between. Germline V gene data show CDR1 as SGHRS and CDR2 as YFSETQ. This CDR3 has 14 amino acids. The chain's CDR3 is CASSKDGGDQPQHF. The DNA for the CDR3 is TGCGCCAGCAGCAAGGACGGGGGGGATCAGCCCCAGCATTTT.

This clonotype was seen repeatedly, ten times or more. The chain employs TRBV11-2 and TRBJ1-1, with D perhaps matching TRBD1 (5 bases). CDR1 SGHAT and CDR2 FQNNGV come from the germline V gene. The CDR3 contains 19 residues. V shed 3 bases and J shed 3 bases, with 26 bases lying between them. In DNA form, the CDR3 reads TGTGCCAGCAGCTTTTTTGCTCTCCGGGACTTAGGGACCTACACTGAAGCTTTCTTT. Translated: CASSFFALRDLGTYTEAFF.

The V and J genes are TRBV4-2 and TRBJ1-5; D gene uncertain. V was cut by 1 base and J by 5 bases, with 3 bases left in between. The germline V gene has CDR1 LGHNA and CDR2 YNFKEQ. The CDR3 totals 12 residues. CDR3 protein: CASSQADQPQHF. CDR3 DNA: TGTGCCAGCAGCCAAGCCGATCAGCCCCAGCATTTT.

This chain connects TRBV7-2 to TRBJ1-5; D is uncertain. This CDR3 is 14 amino acids long. Trimming left V 1 base short and J 7 bases short, with 11 bases between. The V gene's germline CDR1 is SGHTA and CDR2 FQGNSA. CDR3 bases: TGTGCCAGCAGCTTAGGGGTCAGCCCACAGCCCCAGCATTTT. Its protein product is CASSLGVSPQPQHF.

The CDR3 spells CASRSRGGVETQYF. The CDR3 DNA follows: TGTGCCAGCAGATCCCGCGGGGGGGTTGAGACCCAGTACTTC. J is TRBJ2-5 and V is TRBV12-3 or TRBV12-4; 9 bases are shared with TRBD2. The junction had 7 bases not matched to a gene; V was cut back by 6 bases and J by 5 bases. The CDR3 extends over 14 amino acids.

The V call is TRBV9, the J call TRBJ2-7; D may be TRBD1 (6 bases). The CDR3 runs to 15 residues. Germline lookup yields CDR1 SGDLS and CDR2 YYNGEE. Deletions cut 1 base from V and 0 bases from J, with 11 bases between. This CDR3 reads CASSVTPGDSYEQYF. The CDR3 bases are TGTGCCAGCAGCGTAACGCCAGGGGACTCCTACGAGCAGTACTTC.

V usage is TRBV20-1 and J usage is TRBJ1-1; unclear D gene. CDR3 size: 14 residues. Germline loops: CDR1 DFQATT, CDR2 SNEGSKA (reference sequence). V was shortened by 6 bases and J by 1 base, with 15 bases between the two germline ends. The CDR3: CSALLLGKNTEAFF. The CDR3 DNA sequence: TGCAGTGCCCTTCTTCTGGGCAAGAACACTGAAGCTTTCTTT.

This clonotype was detected a few times. The rearrangement links TRBV5-6 to TRBJ1-1; the D is unclear. The CDR3 extends over 13 amino acids. Per germline, CDR1 SGHDT and CDR2 YYEEEE. V shed 3 bases and J shed 3 bases, with 9 bases lying between them. This CDR3 reads CASSSWRDTEAFF. Written as DNA, the CDR3 is TGTGCCAGCAGCTCGTGGAGGGACACTGAAGCTTTCTTT.

This clonotype was seen more than once but under ten times. The chain joins TRBV29-1 to TRBJ2-2, with 9 positions matching TRBD1. Per the germline V gene, CDR1 is SQVTM and CDR2 is ANQGSEA. The CDR3 loop spans 15 amino acids. With 4 bases clipped from V and 7 bases from J, the junction kept 10 bases outside the gene matches. DNA for the CDR3: TGCAGCGTTGCCCAAAACAGGGGGCAAGACGGGGAGCTGTTTTTT. Protein sequence: CSVAQNRGQDGELFF.